The 18 T cell receptor beta chains below were found in one sample sequenced in a study of blood T cell repertoires in COVID-19. Clones were read by immunoSEQ multiplex PCR, and TCRdb kept only the in-frame ones, dropping some. The profile shows around 55,000 clones, about nine tenths of them singletons. The sample comprised peripheral blood. These receptors originate from a man aged 40-55 years with COVID-19, enrolled during active disease.

This chain joins TRBV18 and TRBJ2-1; D gene ambiguous. Germline V gene data show CDR1 as KGHSH and CDR2 as LQKENI. This CDR3 region has 15 residues. V lost 0 bases, J lost 0 bases, and 6 bases lay in between. This chain's CDR3 is CASSPPASSYNEQFF. The CDR3 nucleotides are TGTGCCAGCTCACCACCCGCTAGCTCCTACAATGAGCAGTTCTTC.

The chain links TRBV7-8 to TRBJ1-2; 7 bases align to TRBD1. CDR1 is SGHVS, CDR2 FQNEAQ, per germline. The length of the CDR3 is 15 residues. V lost 7 bases to trimming and J lost 7 bases; unmatched junction nucleotides: 15. The DNA for the CDR3 is TGTGCCAGCACCGCCGACGAACAGGGGACGGGTGGCTACACCTTC. It codes for CASTADEQGTGGYTF.

The CDR3 nucleotides read TGTGCCAGCAAGGGCACAGGGGATTGGGCACGTACGCAGTATTTT. Translating it yields CASKGTGDWARTQYF. J is TRBJ2-3 and V is TRBV27, with 7 bases fitting TRBD1. J lost 8 bases, V lost 7 bases, and 15 bases had no gene match. The CDR3 spans 15 residues. Germline V lookup: CDR1 MNHEY, CDR2 SMNVEV (reference sequence).

The chain is built from TRBV6-2 or TRBV6-3 and TRBJ1-2; 10 nucleotides match TRBD1. The CDR3 length is 17 residues. Germline CDR1 MNHEY, CDR2 SVGEGT. The junction had 9 bases not matched to a gene; V was cut back by 2 bases and J by 3 bases. CDR3 amino acids: CASSYEWDRGPDYGYTF. The CDR3 DNA reads TGTGCCAGCAGTTACGAATGGGACAGGGGTCCTGACTATGGCTACACCTTC.

V is TRBV10-3 and J is TRBJ1-1; 7 bases line up with TRBD1. Trimming at V came to 10 bases and at J to 5 bases, leaving 4 bases not matched to a gene. The CDR3 runs 11 residues. Germline V gene lookup returns CDR1 ENHRY and CDR2 SYGVKD. CDR3: CATTGETEAFF. The CDR3 DNA sequence: TGTGCCACAACAGGGGAGACTGAAGCTTTCTTT.

CDR3 region: CAIGGDRDNYGYTF. CDR3 DNA: TGTGCCATCGGGGGTGACAGGGATAACTATGGCTACACCTTC. The V and J genes are TRBV24-1 and TRBJ1-2; TRBD1 matches 7 bases. This CDR3 is 14 amino acids long. Germline CDR1 is KGHDR and CDR2 is SFDVKD. V was pared by 11 bases and J by 1 base, with 9 bases of the junction left unmatched.

The V call is TRBV15, the J call TRBJ2-7; the match to TRBD1 covers 7 bases. V gave up 0 bases and J gave up 6 bases; unmatched junction bases: 8. Germline V gene sequence: CDR1 LNHNV, CDR2 YYDKDF (reference sequence). This CDR3 region has 15 residues. CDR3 in amino acids: CATSRETGTASEQYF. Written as DNA, the CDR3 is TGTGCCACCAGCAGAGAGACAGGGACGGCCTCCGAGCAGTACTTC.

This chain links TRBV2 with TRBJ1-5; D unresolved. The CDR3 is 13 residues long. Germline CDR1 and CDR2: SNHLY and FYNNEI. V was shortened by 9 bases and J by 7 bases, with 16 bases between the two germline ends. The CDR3 loop reads CASLGLPNQPQHF. The CDR3 DNA is TGTGCCAGTCTCGGACTCCCCAACCAGCCCCAGCATTTT.

The chain links TRBV5-1 to TRBJ2-3; TRBD2 matches 9 bases. Germline-derived CDR1 and CDR2 are SGHRS and YFSETQ. Trimming took 5 bases from V and 2 from J; bases not matched to a gene: 0. This CDR3 is 13 amino acids long. CDR3 DNA: TGCGCCAGCAGGGGACTAGCCACAGATACGCAGTATTTT. Translation gives CASRGLATDTQYF.

V and J are TRBV19 and TRBJ2-1, with 11 nucleotides matching TRBD1. V dropped 4 bases and J dropped 7; count of bases not matched to a gene: 6. Per the germline V gene, CDR1 is LNHDA and CDR2 is SQIVND (reference sequence). The CDR3 sequence is 15 residues long. DNA for the CDR3: TGTGCCAGTAGTAGGACAGGGGGCAGGATGAATGAGCAGTTCTTC. Translating gives CASSRTGGRMNEQFF.

The chain links TRBV2 to TRBJ1-1; TRBD1 aligns across 10 bases. V gave up 11 bases and J gave up 3 bases; unmatched junction bases: 6. Germline values: CDR1 SNHLY, CDR2 FYNNEI. The CDR3 is 13 amino acids. CDR3 region: CAERQGAYTEAFF. CDR3 DNA: TGTGCCGAGAGACAGGGGGCCTACACTGAAGCTTTCTTT.

V usage is TRBV10-3 and J usage is TRBJ2-2; the D is unclear. Per the germline V gene, CDR1 is ENHRY and CDR2 is SYGVKD. The CDR3 totals 13 residues. Trimming took off 3 bases at V and 4 bases at J, with 6 bases between the two ends. This CDR3 is CAISDLFTGELFF. The CDR3 DNA is TGTGCCATCAGTGATTTATTCACCGGGGAGCTGTTTTTT.

V is TRBV5-6 and J is TRBJ1-5; D may be TRBD1 (6 bases). The CDR3 totals 16 residues. Germline V gives CDR1 SGHDT, CDR2 YYEEEE. Deletions cut 2 bases from V and 2 bases from J, with 14 bases between. CDR3 in amino acids: CASSFRGRGGNQPQHF. DNA for the CDR3: TGTGCCAGCAGCTTTAGAGGCAGGGGAGGCAATCAGCCCCAGCATTTT.

J is TRBJ1-2 and V is TRBV6-5; 7 bases match TRBD1. This CDR3 comprises 13 residues. The ends lost 2 bases at V and 4 bases at J; junction bases unmatched: 1. Germline V gene lookup returns CDR1 MNHEY and CDR2 SVGAGI. CDR3 protein: CASSYQGGYGYTF. The CDR3 DNA is TGTGCCAGCAGTTACCAGGGGGGCTATGGCTACACCTTC.

The V and J genes are TRBV19 and TRBJ1-5; D is unresolved. Germline V gives CDR1 LNHDA, CDR2 SQIVND (reference sequence). V was pared by 3 bases and J by 8 bases, with 23 bases between. The CDR3 totals 17 residues. The CDR3: CASSITIGGQVLEPQHF. The CDR3 DNA is TGTGCCAGTAGTATTACGATTGGAGGTCAGGTACTGGAGCCCCAGCATTTT.

J is TRBJ1-2 and V is TRBV2; 8 bases fit TRBD1. CDR3 size: 15 residues. The V and J ends lost 6 bases and 7 bases, in that order; junction bases with no gene match: 13. Germline V gene lookup returns CDR1 SNHLY and CDR2 FYNNEI. In DNA form, the CDR3 reads TGTGCCAGCAGCTCCGGGACAGGAAATTGGGGTGGCTACACCTTC. Its translation: CASSSGTGNWGGYTF.

The chain joins TRBV9 to TRBJ2-1; D ambiguous. Looked up from germline, CDR1 is SGDLS and CDR2 is YYNGEE. V dropped 0 bases and J dropped 1 base, with 8 bases sitting between them. CDR3 length: 15 residues. In DNA, the CDR3 is TGTGCCAGCAGCGTAGGCGGAGCATCCTACAATGAGCAGTTCTTC. This sequence encodes CASSVGGASYNEQFF.

The chain has TRBV30 and TRBJ1-1; 7 bases match TRBD1. This CDR3 region has 12 residues. Germline-derived CDR1 and CDR2 are GTSNPN and SVGIG (reference sequence). Unmatched junction bases numbered 3, after V lost 4 bases and J lost 4 bases. The CDR3 DNA is TGTGCCTGGAACACAGGGGCCACTGAAGCTTTCTTT. It specifies CAWNTGATEAFF.